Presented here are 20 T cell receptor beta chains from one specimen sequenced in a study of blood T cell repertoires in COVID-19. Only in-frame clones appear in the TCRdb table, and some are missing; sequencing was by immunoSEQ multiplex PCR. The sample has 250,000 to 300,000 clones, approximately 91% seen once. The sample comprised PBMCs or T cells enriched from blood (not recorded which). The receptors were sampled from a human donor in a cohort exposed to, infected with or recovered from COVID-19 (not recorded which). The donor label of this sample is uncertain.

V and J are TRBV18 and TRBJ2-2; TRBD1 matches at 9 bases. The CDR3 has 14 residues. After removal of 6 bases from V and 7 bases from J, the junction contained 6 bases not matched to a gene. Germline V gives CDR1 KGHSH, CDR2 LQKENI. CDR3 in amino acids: CASSRTGDGGELFF. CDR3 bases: TGTGCCAGCTCCAGGACAGGGGATGGCGGGGAGCTGTTTTTT.

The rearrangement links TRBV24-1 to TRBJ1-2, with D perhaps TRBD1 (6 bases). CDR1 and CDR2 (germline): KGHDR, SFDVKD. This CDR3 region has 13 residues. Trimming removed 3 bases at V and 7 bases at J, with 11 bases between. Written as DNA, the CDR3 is TGTGCCACCAGTGATGACAGGATCCGTGGCTACACCTTC. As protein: CATSDDRIRGYTF.

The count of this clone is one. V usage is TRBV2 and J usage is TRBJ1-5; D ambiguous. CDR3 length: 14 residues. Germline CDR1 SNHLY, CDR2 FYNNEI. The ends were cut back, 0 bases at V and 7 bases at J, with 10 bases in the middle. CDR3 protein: CASSEATGGQPQHF. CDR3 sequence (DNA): TGTGCCAGCAGTGAAGCGACCGGAGGCCAGCCCCAGCATTTT. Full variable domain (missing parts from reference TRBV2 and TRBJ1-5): EPEVTQTPSHQVTQMGQEVILRCVPISNHLYFYWYRQILGQKVEFLVSFYNNEISEKSEIFDDQFSVERPDGSNFTLKIRSTKLEDSAMYFCASSEATGGQPQHFGDGTRLSIL.

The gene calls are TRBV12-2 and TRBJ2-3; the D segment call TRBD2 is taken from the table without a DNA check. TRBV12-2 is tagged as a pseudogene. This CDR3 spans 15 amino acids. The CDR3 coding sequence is TGTGCAAGTCGCCTCCCCGGGACTAGAACAGATACGCAGTATTTT. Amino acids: CASRLPGTRTDTQYF.

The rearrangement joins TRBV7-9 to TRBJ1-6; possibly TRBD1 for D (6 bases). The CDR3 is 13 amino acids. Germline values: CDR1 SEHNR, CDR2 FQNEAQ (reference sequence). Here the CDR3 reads CATGGAGNSPLHF. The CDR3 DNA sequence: TGTGCAACCGGGGGGGCTGGTAATTCACCCCTCCACTTT. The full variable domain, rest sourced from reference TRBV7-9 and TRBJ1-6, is DTGVSQNPRHKITKRGQNVTFRCDPISEHNRLYWYRQTLGQGPEFLTYFQNEAQLEKSRLLSDRFSAERPKGSFSTLEIQRTEQGDSAMYLCATGGAGNSPLHFGNGTRLTVT.

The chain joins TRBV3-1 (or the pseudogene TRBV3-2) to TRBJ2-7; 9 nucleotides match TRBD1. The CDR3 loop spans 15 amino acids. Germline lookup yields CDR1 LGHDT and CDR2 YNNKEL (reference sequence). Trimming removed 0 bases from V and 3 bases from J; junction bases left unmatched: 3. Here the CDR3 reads CASSQETGGYYEQYF. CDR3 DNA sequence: TGTGCCAGCAGCCAAGAGACAGGGGGATACTACGAGCAGTACTTC.

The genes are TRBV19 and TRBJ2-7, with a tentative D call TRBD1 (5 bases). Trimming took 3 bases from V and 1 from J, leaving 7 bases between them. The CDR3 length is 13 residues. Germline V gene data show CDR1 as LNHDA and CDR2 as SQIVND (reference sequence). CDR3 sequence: CASSIRTSYEQYF. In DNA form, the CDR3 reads TGTGCCAGTAGTATCCGGACATCCTACGAGCAGTACTTC.

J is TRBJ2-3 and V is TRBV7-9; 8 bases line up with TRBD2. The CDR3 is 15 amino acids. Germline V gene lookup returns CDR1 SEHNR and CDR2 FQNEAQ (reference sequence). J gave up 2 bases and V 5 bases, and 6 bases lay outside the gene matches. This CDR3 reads CASSLERGSTDTQYF. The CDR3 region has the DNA TGTGCCAGCAGCCTCGAGCGGGGGTCCACAGATACGCAGTATTTT.

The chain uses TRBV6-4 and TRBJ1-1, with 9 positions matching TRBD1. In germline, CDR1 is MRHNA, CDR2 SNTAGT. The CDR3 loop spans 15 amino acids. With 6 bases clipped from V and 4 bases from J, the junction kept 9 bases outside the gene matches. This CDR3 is CASRGTGRIGTEAFF. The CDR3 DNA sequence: TGTGCCAGCAGGGGGACAGGGAGAATTGGCACTGAAGCTTTCTTT.

As DNA, the CDR3 is TGTGCCAGCAGTGGCCTCTACGAGGGACAGGGGACTTCACCCCTCCACTTT. This sequence encodes CASSGLYEGQGTSPLHF. This chain joins TRBV6-4 and TRBJ1-6; 10 positions match TRBD1. There are 17 residues in the CDR3. Germline CDR1 and CDR2: MRHNA and SNTAGT. The V and J ends lost 4 bases and 9 bases, in that order; junction bases with no gene match: 12.

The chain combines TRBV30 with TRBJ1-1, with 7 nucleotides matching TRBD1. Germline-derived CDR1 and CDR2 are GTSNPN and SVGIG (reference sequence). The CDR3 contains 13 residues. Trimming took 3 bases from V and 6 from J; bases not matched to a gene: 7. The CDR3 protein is CAWSRQGVSEAFF. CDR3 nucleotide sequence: TGTGCCTGGAGCCGCCAGGGGGTGTCTGAAGCTTTCTTT.

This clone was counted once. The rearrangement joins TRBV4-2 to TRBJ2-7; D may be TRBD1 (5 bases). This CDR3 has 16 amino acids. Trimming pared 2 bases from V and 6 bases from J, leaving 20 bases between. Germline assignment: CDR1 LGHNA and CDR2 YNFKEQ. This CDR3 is CASSQLTKGLAGEQYF. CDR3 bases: TGTGCCAGCAGCCAACTCACTAAGGGGTTAGCTGGCGAGCAGTACTTC.

The CDR3 bases are TGTGCCAGTAGTCCCCGGGACAGACCTAATGAAAAACTGTTTTTT. It yields the protein CASSPRDRPNEKLFF. The chain employs TRBV19 and TRBJ1-4; 7 bases are shared with TRBD1. The CDR3 is made up of 15 amino acids. From germline, CDR1 is LNHDA and CDR2 SQIVND (reference sequence). V gave up 5 bases and J gave up 3 bases; unmatched junction bases: 6.

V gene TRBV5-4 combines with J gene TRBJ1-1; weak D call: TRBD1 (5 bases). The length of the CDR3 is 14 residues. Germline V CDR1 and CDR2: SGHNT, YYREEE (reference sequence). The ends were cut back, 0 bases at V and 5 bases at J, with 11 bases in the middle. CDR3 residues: CASSLDWGGTEAFF. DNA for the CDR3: TGTGCCAGCAGCTTGGATTGGGGGGGGACTGAAGCTTTCTTT.

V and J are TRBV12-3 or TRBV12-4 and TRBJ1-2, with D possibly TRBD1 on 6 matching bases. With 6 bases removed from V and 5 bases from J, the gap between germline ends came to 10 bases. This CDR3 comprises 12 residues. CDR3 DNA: TGTGCCAGCAGCCGGACAGTTTATGGCTACACCTTC. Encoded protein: CASSRTVYGYTF.

CDR3 nucleotide sequence: TGCAGCGTTGGGGCGGGGCCCCACACTGAAGCTTTCTTT. Translation: CSVGAGPHTEAFF. The chain couples TRBV29-1 to TRBJ1-1, with D perhaps matching TRBD1 (5 bases). The CDR3 loop spans 13 amino acids. Per germline, CDR1 SQVTM and CDR2 ANQGSEA. V was clipped by 4 bases and J by 3 bases, with 12 bases between them.

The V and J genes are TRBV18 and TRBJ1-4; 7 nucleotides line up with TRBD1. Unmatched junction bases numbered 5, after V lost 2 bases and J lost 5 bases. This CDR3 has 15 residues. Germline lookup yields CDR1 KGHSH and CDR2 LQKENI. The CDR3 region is CASSPKQTGNEKLFF. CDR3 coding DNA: TGTGCCAGCTCACCAAAACAGACAGGGAATGAAAAACTGTTTTTT.

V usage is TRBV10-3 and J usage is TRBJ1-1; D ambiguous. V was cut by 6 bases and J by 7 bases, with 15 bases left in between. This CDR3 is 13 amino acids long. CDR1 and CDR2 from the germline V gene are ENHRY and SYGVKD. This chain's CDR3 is CAIRISTVGEAFF. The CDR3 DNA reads TGTGCCATCAGGATCAGTACAGTTGGTGAAGCTTTCTTT.

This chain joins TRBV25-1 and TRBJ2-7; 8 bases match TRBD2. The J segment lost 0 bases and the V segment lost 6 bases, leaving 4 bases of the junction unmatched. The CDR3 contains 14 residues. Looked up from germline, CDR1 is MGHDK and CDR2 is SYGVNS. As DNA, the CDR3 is TGTGCCAGCAGAGGGCGGGGGGCCTCCTACGAGCAGTACTTC. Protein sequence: CASRGRGASYEQYF.

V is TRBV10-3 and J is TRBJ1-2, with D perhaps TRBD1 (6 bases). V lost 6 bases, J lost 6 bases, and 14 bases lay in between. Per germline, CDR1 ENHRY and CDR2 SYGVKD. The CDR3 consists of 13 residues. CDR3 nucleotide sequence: TGTGCCATCAGGGCCGACAGGTCCGATGGCTACACCTTC. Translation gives CAIRADRSDGYTF.